Listed below are T cell receptor beta chains from one sample, sequenced in a study of molecular identifiers for immune sequencing clone quantification. TCRdb redid the calling of the PCR reads with MiXCR, one entry per CDR3 protein. Here the sample spans a few hundred thousand distinct CDR3 sequences, around 21% being singletons. Input material: naive CD8+ T cells from blood, with Jurkat cell RNA spiked in. The receptors come from a human donor in good health. Some libraries in this study had Jurkat cell RNA spiked in. Both conserved end residues are part of each CDR3. Fields, in order: clone size, J gene, D gene, V gene, CDR3 protein, CDR3 DNA. D genes are given only for firm matches. Size is stated for part of the rows, as once, few or many counts, or as a class when the clone is expanded.

>few|TRBJ2-7|NA|TRBV4-3
CASSQGGAGSDEQYF
TGCGCCAGCAGCCAAGGTGGGGCAGGATCTGACGAGCAGTACTTC
>NA|TRBJ2-7|NA|TRBV27
CASSSSGETYEQYF
TGTGCCAGCAGTTCTTCCGGGGAGACATACGAGCAGTACTTC
>once|TRBJ2-7|NA|TRBV4-3
CASSQESRRGSYEQYF
TGCGCCAGCAGCCAAGAGAGCCGGCGGGGAAGCTACGAGCAGTACTTC
>NA|TRBJ1-5|TRBD1|TRBV20-1
CSAPEQGAFSNQPQHF
TGCAGTGCCCCGGAACAGGGGGCCTTTAGCAATCAGCCCCAGCATTTT
>few|TRBJ2-6|NA|TRBV6-5
CASSMVPGANVLTF
TGTGCCAGCAGTATGGTACCTGGGGCCAACGTCCTGACTTTC
>few|TRBJ2-3|TRBD2|TRBV20-1
CSARTRLATDTQYF
TGCAGTGCTAGAACACGACTAGCGACAGATACGCAGTATTTT
>many|TRBJ2-3|NA|TRBV6-2/TRBV6-3
CASSDYSSYTQYF
TGTGCCAGCAGCGATTACTCTTCTTATACGCAGTATTTT
>NA|TRBJ2-3|NA|TRBV7-9
CASSPTSWGSYF
TGTGCCAGCAGTCCGACTAGTTGGGGATCCTATTTT
>few|TRBJ2-7|NA|TRBV7-9
CASSSSLTPHEQYF
TGTGCCAGCAGCTCCTCTCTGACACCCCACGAGCAGTACTTC
>NA|TRBJ2-7|NA|TRBV2
CASNPRAYEQYF
TGTGCCAGCAATCCTCGAGCCTACGAGCAGTACTTC
>many|TRBJ1-5|NA|TRBV6-2/TRBV6-3
CASGYGQPQHF
TGTGCCAGCGGCTATGGTCAGCCCCAGCATTTT
>many|TRBJ2-5|NA|TRBV6-5
CASSHPPASRQETQYF
TGTGCCAGCAGTCACCCCCCGGCTAGCAGGCAAGAGACCCAGTACTTC
>many|TRBJ1-1|TRBD1|TRBV15
CATSTTTGVNTEAFF
TGTGCCACCAGCACTACGACAGGGGTCAACACTGAAGCTTTCTTT
>NA|TRBJ1-5|NA|TRBV7-2
CAGSLLGEQPQHF
TGTGCCGGCAGCTTATTAGGGGAGCAGCCCCAGCATTTT
>NA|TRBJ1-5|NA|TRBV19
CASSIPINQPQHF
TGTGCCAGTAGTATTCCCATCAATCAGCCCCAGCATTTT
>few|TRBJ2-7|TRBD2|TRBV4-3
CASSQGRGGGTYEQYF
TGCGCCAGCAGCCAAGGACGGGGCGGGGGAACCTACGAGCAGTACTTC
>NA|TRBJ2-7|TRBD1|TRBV19
CASSITGDRTTYEQYF
TGTGCCAGTAGTATAACTGGGGACAGGACCACCTACGAGCAGTACTTC
>NA|TRBJ2-3|NA|TRBV19
CASSIARLVPDTDTQYF
TGTGCCAGTAGTATAGCCCGACTAGTACCGGACACAGATACGCAGTATTTT